These 31 T cell receptor beta chains were all obtained from the same sample, sequenced in a study of shared clonotypes between healthy human individuals. Sequencing used immunoSEQ multiplex PCR; TCRdb keeps in-frame clones, though not all of them. The table has around 990,000 clones, 60% to 85% seen once; the top ten hold almost 0.9%. The sequenced material came from memory CD4+ T cells from PBMCs. Subset denoted: CD45RA-negative fraction. The receptors were sampled from a man between 18 and 29 years old in good health. Some clones in this sample may be carry-over from other donors' samples.

The chain joins TRBV6-5 to TRBJ1-1, with D possibly matching TRBD1 (6 bases). The CDR3 is 12 residues long. Germline assignment: CDR1 MNHEY and CDR2 SVGAGI. V shed 6 bases and J shed 9 bases, with 14 bases lying between them. CDR3 coding DNA: TGTGCCAGCAGCGCAATACAGGGTAAAGCTTTCTTT. Its protein is CASSAIQGKAFF.

The rearrangement joins TRBV19 to TRBJ2-7; tentative D call: TRBD1 (5 bases). Germline assignment: CDR1 LNHDA and CDR2 SQIVND (reference sequence). The V and J ends lost 3 bases and 3 bases respectively, with 9 bases between them. The CDR3 length is 13 residues. The CDR3 region has the DNA TGTGCCAGTAGTATGACCAGGGACTACGAGCAGTACTTC. This encodes CASSMTRDYEQYF.

This rearrangement joins TRBV6-1 to TRBJ2-2; weak D call: TRBD1 (5 bases). Germline assignment: CDR1 MNHNS and CDR2 SASEGT. The CDR3 is 16 amino acids. V lost 4 bases, J lost 0 bases, and 12 bases lay in between. The CDR3 bases are TGTGCCAGCAGTGCAAGGGGCAATGCGAACACCGGGGAGCTGTTTTTT. Amino acids: CASSARGNANTGELFF.

The chain recombines TRBV23-1 with TRBJ2-5; TRBD2 matches at 8 bases. TRBV23-1 is noted as an ORF with a role that remains uncertain. V gave up 0 bases and J gave up 4 bases; unmatched junction bases: 1. The CDR3 covers 14 residues. The CDR3 DNA follows: TGCGCCAGCAGTCAATCCGGACTAGCAGAGACCCAGTACTTC. It specifies CASSQSGLAETQYF.

There are a few counts of this clone. V and J are TRBV7-8 and TRBJ2-1; either TRBD1 or TRBD2 may supply D (6 bases each). V lost 1 base, J lost 7 bases, and 17 bases lay in between. The CDR3 loop spans 16 amino acids. Germline V gene data show CDR1 as SGHVS and CDR2 as FQNEAQ. The CDR3 sequence is CASSLGRRDMRNEQFF. CDR3 in DNA: TGTGCCAGCAGCTTAGGGAGGCGGGACATGAGGAATGAGCAGTTCTTC.

This clone has a single count. The rearrangement joins TRBV7-9 to TRBJ2-1, with D possibly being TRBD1 (5 bases). Germline CDR1 reads SEHNR; CDR2 reads FQNEAQ (reference sequence). The CDR3 consists of 16 residues. V dropped 1 base and J dropped 3 bases, with 13 bases sitting between them. CDR3 protein: CASSLGLGVNYNEQFF. The CDR3 nucleotides are TGTGCCAGCAGCTTAGGTCTAGGGGTAAACTACAATGAGCAGTTCTTC.

The chain joins TRBV11-1 to TRBJ2-7; 12 nucleotides align to TRBD2. The CDR3 totals 14 residues. The V segment lost 4 bases and the J segment 4 bases; nucleotides outside the gene matches: 2. From germline, CDR1 is SGHAT and CDR2 FQDESV (reference sequence). In DNA, the CDR3 is TGTGCCAGCAGCTATACTAGCGGGAGGTACGAGCAGTACTTC. It specifies CASSYTSGRYEQYF.

The chain joins TRBV2 to TRBJ2-2, with TRBD2 identical over 8 bases. The CDR3 loop spans 16 amino acids. Germline CDR1 is SNHLY and CDR2 is FYNNEI. V lost 7 bases, J lost 1 base, and 8 bases stayed unmatched. The chain's CDR3 is CASKLNSGGNTGELFF. CDR3 DNA: TGTGCCAGCAAGCTCAACAGCGGGGGGAACACCGGGGAGCTGTTTTTT.

The chain combines TRBV30 with TRBJ2-1; D may correspond to TRBD1 or TRBD2 (5 bases each). The ends were cut back, 0 bases at V and 13 bases at J, with 16 bases in the middle. The CDR3 runs 13 residues. Germline V lookup: CDR1 GTSNPN, CDR2 SVGIG (reference sequence). The CDR3 sequence: CAWSVGQFGTQFF. Here the CDR3 DNA reads TGTGCCTGGAGTGTAGGGCAGTTCGGGACCCAGTTCTTC.

V usage is TRBV9 and J usage is TRBJ2-5; 7 nucleotides agree with TRBD1. Trimming took 6 bases from V and 4 from J; bases not matched to a gene: 6. This CDR3 is 13 amino acids long. Germline CDR1 reads SGDLS; CDR2 reads YYNGEE. The DNA for the CDR3 is TGTGCCAGCACCCGACAGGGAGTAGAGACCCAGTACTTC. Translating gives CASTRQGVETQYF.

CDR3 in DNA: TGTGCCAGCGCCCCCCCTGGCAATCAGCCCCAGCATTTT. Translating gives CASAPPGNQPQHF. V is TRBV6-5 and J is TRBJ1-5; D is unresolved. The CDR3 runs to 13 residues. The germline V gene encodes CDR1 MNHEY and CDR2 SVGAGI. V was shortened by 8 bases and J by 2 bases, with 10 bases between the two germline ends.

This clone was seen just once. V is TRBV6-1 and J is TRBJ1-5, with D uncertain. The CDR3 is 13 amino acids. Trimming removed 5 bases at V and 3 bases at J, with 8 bases between. CDR1 MNHNS and CDR2 SASEGT come from the germline V gene. The CDR3 DNA reads as TGTGCCAGCAGTCTGGGAATCAATCAGCCCCAGCATTTT. Translation: CASSLGINQPQHF.

V usage is TRBV7-2 and J usage is TRBJ1-5, with D possibly TRBD1 on 6 matching bases. V was pared by 3 bases and J by 2 bases, with 11 bases between. The CDR3 is made up of 15 amino acids. CDR1 is SGHTA, CDR2 FQGNSA, per germline. The CDR3 is CASSFSGVGNQPQHF. The CDR3 DNA is TGTGCCAGCAGCTTTTCAGGGGTGGGCAATCAGCCCCAGCATTTT.

The chain links TRBV11-2 to TRBJ2-3; TRBD1 matches at 12 bases. Trimming cost V 5 bases and J 1 base; bases outside gene matches: 7. The CDR3 contains 17 residues. Germline V gene sequence: CDR1 SGHAT, CDR2 FQNNGV. CDR3 nucleotide sequence: TGTGCCAGCAGCCCGGGACAGGGGGCGTCGGGCACAGATACGCAGTATTTT. The encoded protein is CASSPGQGASGTDTQYF.

There are a few counts of this clone. CDR3 sequence (DNA): TGTGCCAGCAGTCCCATTGGGACAGGGGGTTATGGCTACACCTTC. As protein: CASSPIGTGGYGYTF. The V gene is TRBV28, the J gene TRBJ1-2; 11 bases are shared with TRBD1. Trimming cost V 5 bases and J 5 bases; bases outside gene matches: 7. The CDR3 is 15 amino acids. CDR1 and CDR2 from the germline V gene are MDHEN and SYDVKM.

The chain has TRBV29-1 and TRBJ2-6; either TRBD1 or TRBD2 may supply D (5 bases each). The CDR3 consists of 17 residues. V lost 3 bases and J 0 bases, leaving 15 bases between the germline ends. Looked up from germline, CDR1 is SQVTM and CDR2 is ANQGSEA. CDR3 amino acids: CSVEGRGQGSGANVLTF. DNA of the CDR3: TGCAGCGTTGAGGGTCGCGGGCAGGGCTCTGGGGCCAACGTCCTGACTTTC.

The table lists this clone with a few counts. This chain connects TRBV2 to TRBJ2-2; D is perhaps TRBD2 (5 bases). Trimming cost V 2 bases and J 2 bases, with 12 bases left between them. Germline V gene data show CDR1 as SNHLY and CDR2 as FYNNEI. The CDR3 runs 16 residues. CDR3 in DNA: TGTGCCAGCAGTGAACCTCGGGGTATCAACACCGGGGAGCTGTTTTTT. Translating gives CASSEPRGINTGELFF.

Of note for this clone: The same CDR3 also results from other DNA sequences found in this sample. V is TRBV11-3 and J is TRBJ2-5, with TRBD2 matching 12 bases. The CDR3 consists of 16 residues. Germline V gene data show CDR1 as SGHNT and CDR2 as YENEEA. V lost 5 bases to trimming and J lost 2 bases; unmatched junction nucleotides: 6. CDR3 residues: CASSRGLAGPQETQYF. As DNA, the CDR3 is TGTGCCAGCAGCCGAGGACTAGCGGGGCCACAAGAGACCCAGTACTTC.

The genes are TRBV28 and TRBJ2-7, with 7 nucleotides matching TRBD2. The CDR3 runs 17 residues. Trimming removed 6 bases from V and 2 bases from J; junction bases left unmatched: 16. Per germline, CDR1 MDHEN and CDR2 SYDVKM. CDR3: CASSPLHGAGEAYEQYF. The CDR3 DNA reads TGTGCCAGCAGCCCACTTCATGGTGCGGGAGAAGCCTACGAGCAGTACTTC.

In its sample, this clone was seen a few times. The V call is TRBV9, the J call TRBJ2-7; D is perhaps TRBD1 or TRBD2 (6 bases each). Trimming stripped 4 bases from V and 0 bases from J, with 17 bases between. This CDR3 is built from 16 residues. CDR1 is SGDLS, CDR2 YYNGEE, per germline. The CDR3 DNA follows: TGTGCCAGCAGCCCCTCCGGGGGCTCGGGCTCCTACGAGCAGTACTTC. It yields the protein CASSPSGGSGSYEQYF.

The CDR3 region is CASSPPRDGYTF. CDR3 nucleotide sequence: TGTGCCAGCAGTCCCCCCCGGGATGGCTACACCTTC. The rearrangement uses TRBV28 and TRBJ1-2; D is unclear. Germline loops: CDR1 MDHEN, CDR2 SYDVKM. The CDR3 has 12 amino acids. V lost 5 bases and J 6 bases, leaving 10 bases between the germline ends.

Worth noting for this clone: The same CDR3 can be traced to other DNA sequences in this sample. This sequence joins TRBV5-1 and TRBJ2-2; D call uncertain. V was pared by 1 base and J by 0 bases, with 10 bases between. The length of the CDR3 is 16 residues. Germline assignment: CDR1 SGHRS and CDR2 YFSETQ. The CDR3 reads CASSLFAAANTGELFF. The CDR3 DNA follows: TGCGCCAGCAGCTTGTTTGCGGCGGCGAACACCGGGGAGCTGTTTTTT.

This rearrangement joins TRBV5-1 to TRBJ2-5; 7 positions agree with TRBD1. CDR3 length equals 13 residues. The V and J ends lost 5 bases and 3 bases, in that order; junction bases with no gene match: 4. Germline V lookup: CDR1 SGHRS, CDR2 YFSETQ. CDR3 DNA sequence: TGCGCCAGCAGTTACGACAGGGAAGAGACCCAGTACTTC. Translated: CASSYDREETQYF.

The rearrangement links TRBV5-6 to TRBJ1-2; weak D call: TRBD1 (5 bases). The CDR3 has 13 residues. Germline-derived CDR1 and CDR2 are SGHDT and YYEEEE. Trimming pared 6 bases from V and 5 bases from J, leaving 14 bases between. This chain's CDR3 is CASNLRKGYGYTF. The CDR3 DNA reads TGTGCCAGCAATCTTAGAAAGGGGTATGGCTACACCTTC.

This chain uses TRBV6-1 with TRBJ2-3; the D is unclear. Germline CDR1 is MNHNS and CDR2 is SASEGT. The CDR3 loop spans 13 amino acids. The CDR3 here is CGSTTPGTDTQYF. In DNA form, the CDR3 reads TGTGGCTCTACTACGCCCGGCACAGATACGCAGTATTTT.

The CDR3 is CASSSGGDTEAFF. The CDR3 nucleotides read TGTGCCAGCAGCTCAGGGGGTGACACTGAAGCTTTCTTT. This chain joins TRBV7-9 and TRBJ1-1, with 7 bases that match TRBD1. Per the germline V gene, CDR1 is SEHNR and CDR2 is FQNEAQ (reference sequence). With 4 bases clipped from V and 3 bases from J, the junction kept 2 bases outside the gene matches. This CDR3 has 13 residues. The full variable domain, completed using reference TRBV7-9 and TRBJ1-1, is DTGVSQNPRHKITKRGQNVTFRCDPISEHNRLYWYRQTLGQGPEFLTYFQNEAQLEKSRLLSDRFSAERPKGSFSTLEIQRTEQGDSAMYLCASSSGGDTEAFFGQGTRLTVV.

In its sample, this clone was seen once. The gene calls are TRBV28 and TRBJ2-5; the D is unclear. The last part of the DNA fits TRBJ2-7 better; the J call may be wrong. The length of the CDR3 is 15 residues. Germline V gives CDR1 MDHEN, CDR2 SYDVKM. The DNA for the CDR3 is TGTGCCAGCAGACGCGGCCCAAGCCCCTCCTACGAGCAGTACTTC. Protein product: CASRRGPSPSYEQYF.

The chain carries TRBV5-4 and TRBJ2-1; TRBD2 aligns across 7 bases. Germline V gene data show CDR1 as SGHNT and CDR2 as YYREEE (reference sequence). This CDR3 has 14 residues. CDR3 DNA sequence: TGTGCGGCAACTAGCGCGAGCTCCTACAATGAGCAGTTCTTC. As protein: CAATSASSYNEQFF.

The V gene is TRBV28, the J gene TRBJ2-5; 9 nucleotides align to TRBD1. Looked up from germline, CDR1 is MDHEN and CDR2 is SYDVKM. The length of the CDR3 is 16 residues. With V trimmed by 5 bases and J by 4 bases, 11 bases remained unmatched. The CDR3 loop is CASSLTPGQGLETQYF. DNA for the CDR3: TGTGCCAGCAGTCTCACCCCGGGACAGGGTTTAGAGACCCAGTACTTC. The whole variable domain, remainder taken from reference TRBV28 and TRBJ2-5, is DVKVTQSSRYLVKRTGEKVFLECVQDMDHENMFWYRQDPGLGLRLIYFSYDVKMKEKGDIPEGYSVSREKKERFSLILESASTNQTSMYLCASSLTPGQGLETQYFGPGTRLLVL.

This chain joins TRBV10-3 and TRBJ2-7, with 7 bases identical to TRBD2. Germline loops: CDR1 ENHRY, CDR2 SYGVKD. CDR3 length equals 13 residues. With V trimmed by 6 bases and J by 5 bases, 7 bases remained unmatched. The chain's CDR3 is CAIRKWEGHEQYF. The CDR3 DNA sequence: TGTGCCATCAGAAAGTGGGAGGGGCACGAGCAGTACTTC.

The J gene is TRBJ1-2, the V gene TRBV7-8; D is unresolved. Germline V lookup: CDR1 SGHVS, CDR2 FQNEAQ. The CDR3 length is 13 residues. V was clipped by 5 bases and J by 4 bases, with 11 bases between them. CDR3 residues: CASSLGRSYGYTF. The CDR3 DNA reads as TGTGCCAGCAGCCTTGGGAGGAGCTATGGCTACACCTTC.